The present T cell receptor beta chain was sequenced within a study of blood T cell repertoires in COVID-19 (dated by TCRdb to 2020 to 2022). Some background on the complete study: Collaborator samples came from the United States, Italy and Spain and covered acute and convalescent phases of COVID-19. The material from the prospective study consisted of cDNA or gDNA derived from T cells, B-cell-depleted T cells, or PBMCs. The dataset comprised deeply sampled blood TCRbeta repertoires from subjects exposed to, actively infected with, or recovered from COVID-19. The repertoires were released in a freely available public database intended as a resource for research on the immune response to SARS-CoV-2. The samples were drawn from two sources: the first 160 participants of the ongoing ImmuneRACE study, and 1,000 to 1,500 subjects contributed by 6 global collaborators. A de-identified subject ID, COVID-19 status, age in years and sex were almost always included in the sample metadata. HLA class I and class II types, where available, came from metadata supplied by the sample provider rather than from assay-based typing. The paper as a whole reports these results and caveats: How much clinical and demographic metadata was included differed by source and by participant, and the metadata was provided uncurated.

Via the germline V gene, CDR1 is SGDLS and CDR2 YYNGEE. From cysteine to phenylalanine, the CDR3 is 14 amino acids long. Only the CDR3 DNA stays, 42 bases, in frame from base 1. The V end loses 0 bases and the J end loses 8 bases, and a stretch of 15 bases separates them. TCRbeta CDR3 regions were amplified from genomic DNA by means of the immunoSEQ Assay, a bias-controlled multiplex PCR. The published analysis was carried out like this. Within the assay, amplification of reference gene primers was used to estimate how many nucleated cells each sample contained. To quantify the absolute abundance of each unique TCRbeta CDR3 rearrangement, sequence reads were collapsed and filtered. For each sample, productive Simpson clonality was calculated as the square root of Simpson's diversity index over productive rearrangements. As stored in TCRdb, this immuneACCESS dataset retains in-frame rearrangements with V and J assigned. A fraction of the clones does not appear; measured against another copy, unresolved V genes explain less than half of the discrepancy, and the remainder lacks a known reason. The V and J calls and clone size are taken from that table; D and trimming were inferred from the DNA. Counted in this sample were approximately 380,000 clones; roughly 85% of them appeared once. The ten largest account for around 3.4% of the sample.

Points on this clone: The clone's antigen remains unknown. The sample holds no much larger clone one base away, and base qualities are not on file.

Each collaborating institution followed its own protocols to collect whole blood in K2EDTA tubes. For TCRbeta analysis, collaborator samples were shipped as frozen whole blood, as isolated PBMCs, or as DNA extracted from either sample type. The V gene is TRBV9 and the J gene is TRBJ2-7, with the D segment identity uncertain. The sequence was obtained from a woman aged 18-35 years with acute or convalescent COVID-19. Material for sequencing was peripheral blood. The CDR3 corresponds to CASSVGVTLEKQYF. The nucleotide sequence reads TGTGCCAGCAGCGTAGGGGTGACCCTAGAAAAGCAGTACTTC.